This T cell receptor (beta chain) emerged from a study of CD8 T cells in Susac syndrome (dated by TCRdb to between 2017 and 2020). About the full investigation: Among the Susac syndrome patients who were sequenced, clinically active disease was present in five or six and clinical remission was observed in roughly 8. At blood withdrawal, Susac syndrome patients were therapy-naive, treated with corticosteroids (with IVIg additionally given to some), or treated with IVIg alone. Whether CD8+ T cell activation and differentiation in Susac syndrome was antigen driven was tested using repertoire sequencing.

Overall results and qualifications from the work: The study acknowledged that relatively few individuals were included in the TCR sequencing and HLA analysis. In patients with Susac syndrome, the CD4+ T cell repertoire showed no detectable clonal expansion.

High-throughput TCR beta sequencing profiled peripheral blood CD8+ and CD4+ T cells from healthy donors, Susac syndrome patients and multiple sclerosis patients. Recently defined diagnostic criteria for definite or probable disease were met by the Susac syndrome patients. Bulk CD8+ and CD4+ T cells were purified by magnetic negative isolation, whereas CD8+ TEMRA cells were enriched by FACS. Blood was drawn into EDTA tubes, processed within 24 hours, and PBMCs were isolated by density gradient centrifugation. PBMCs intended for TCR sequencing were cryopreserved in liquid nitrogen and were subsequently thawed in a 37 degrees C water bath. Purity of sorted or isolated CD4+, CD8+ and CD8+ TEMRA cells was at least 90%. The trim is 2 bases for V and 2 bases for J, with a gap of 9 bases between the germline ends. The germline V gene supplies CDR1 MDHEN and CDR2 SYDVKM. Including cysteine and phenylalanine, the CDR3 has 14 amino acids. The DNA shown is the 42-base CDR3, in frame from base 1.

Concerning this clonotype: Its antigen is unknown. No base quality values were provided; no much bigger clone lies one nucleotide off.

RNA was extracted using the RNeasy kit, and roughly 0.5 to 1 microgram was reverse transcribed with random hexamers. TCR beta CDR3 regions were amplified with the immunoSEQ multiplex PCR assay covering 54 Vbeta and 13 Jbeta segments. PCR amplification bias was corrected using a synthetic template baseline for primer optimization and computational correction. As for the authors' bioinformatics: Reads were annotated to V, D and J genes per IMGT and analyzed with immunoSEQ Analyzer, keeping only productive sequences. To calculate clonality, Shannon entropy was normalized by log2 of the number of productive unique sequences and then subtracted from one. Public and private clones were assessed among the 100 most prevalent clones of each patient and control. Susac-specific clones were defined as absent from healthy and MS cohorts, about 1,100 published viral clones and other ImmuneACCESS disease sequences. Starting from the raw public reads, TCRdb applied fastp trimming at Q25, assembled clones with MiXCR and retained in-frame beta chains. Rows merge per CDR3 protein into single entries with the most common DNA and genes. TCRdb's processing, not the authors' own work, is the source of the V and J calls. This sample comprises 210,000 or so distinct CDR3 sequences, about 95% of them detected only once. Around 0.15% of the sample lies in the top ten.

Sequencing was performed on CD4+ T cells from PBMCs. The source of this sequence is a human donor with Susac syndrome. The V and J segments used are TRBV28 and TRBJ2-5; the D gene remains uncertain. The sequenced DNA: TGTGCCAGCAGTTTAGCCCTACAGCAAGAGACCCAGTACTTC. This translates into CASSLALQQETQYF.